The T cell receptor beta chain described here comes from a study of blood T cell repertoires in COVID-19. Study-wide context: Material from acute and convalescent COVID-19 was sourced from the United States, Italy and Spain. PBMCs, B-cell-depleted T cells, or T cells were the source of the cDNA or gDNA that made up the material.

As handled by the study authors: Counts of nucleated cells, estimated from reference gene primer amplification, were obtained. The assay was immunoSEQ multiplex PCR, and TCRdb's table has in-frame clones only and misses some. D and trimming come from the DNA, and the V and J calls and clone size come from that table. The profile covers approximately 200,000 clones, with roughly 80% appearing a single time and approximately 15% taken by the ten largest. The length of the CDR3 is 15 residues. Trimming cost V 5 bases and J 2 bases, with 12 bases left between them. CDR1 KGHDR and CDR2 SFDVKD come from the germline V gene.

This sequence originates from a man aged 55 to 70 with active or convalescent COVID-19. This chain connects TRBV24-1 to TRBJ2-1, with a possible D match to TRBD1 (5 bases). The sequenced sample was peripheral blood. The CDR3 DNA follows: TGTGCCACCAGTGCAAAAAGGGGCCCCTACAATGAGCAGTTCTTC. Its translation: CATSAKRGPYNEQFF.